A single sample gave rise to the 19 T cell receptor beta chains below, sequenced in a study of OX40 agonist ivuxolimab in advanced cancers. This table comes from immunoSEQ multiplex PCR, and its TCRdb copy is limited to in-frame clones, with some not included. The profile covers fewer than 15,000 clones, with approximately 85% appearing a single time and about 40% taken by the ten largest. Material: CD4+ or CD8+ T cells sorted from blood, obtained in a trial of the OX40 agonist ivuxolimab. These receptors were taken from an adult with an advanced solid tumor such as melanoma, head and neck, liver or kidney cancer.

The chain links TRBV29-1 to TRBJ2-7; 9 bases match TRBD2. The CDR3 consists of 16 residues. CDR1 SQVTM and CDR2 ANQGSEA come from the germline V gene. Unmatched junction bases numbered 13, after V lost 5 bases and J lost 2 bases. The CDR3 here is CSVLTGSGRATYEQYF. The CDR3 nucleotides are TGCAGCGTTTTGACCGGTAGCGGGAGAGCCACCTACGAGCAGTACTTC.

The V call is TRBV7-3, the J call TRBJ1-1, with 8 bases aligning to TRBD1. This CDR3 is built from 15 residues. After removal of 6 bases from V and 3 bases from J, the junction contained 9 bases not matched to a gene. Germline CDR1 reads SGHTA; CDR2 reads FQGTGA. The CDR3 loop reads CASRPSGTGYTEAFF. In DNA form, the CDR3 reads TGTGCCAGCAGACCCTCCGGGACAGGTTACACTGAAGCTTTCTTT.

This chain connects TRBV4-1 to TRBJ2-1; D is perhaps TRBD1 (6 bases). CDR3 size: 15 residues. Trimming shortened V by 4 bases and J by 2 bases, and 12 bases separated the two germline ends. Germline V gene sequence: CDR1 MGHRA, CDR2 YSYEKL. The CDR3 region is CASSPVTGTYNEQFF. CDR3 coding DNA: TGCGCCAGCAGCCCAGTGACAGGCACCTACAATGAGCAGTTCTTC.

This clone was seen more than once but under ten times. The rearrangement uses TRBV7-9 and TRBJ1-3; maybe TRBD1 (5 bases). CDR3 size: 16 residues. CDR1 is SEHNR and CDR2 is FQNEAQ in the germline V gene (reference sequence). The V end was cut by 1 base, the J end by 0 bases, with 10 bases between. The CDR3 bases are TGTGCCAGCAGCTTAGTAGGGGACTTCTCTGGAAACACCATATATTTT. This translates into CASSLVGDFSGNTIYF.

The V gene is TRBV1, the J gene TRBJ1-4. TRBV1 is recorded as a pseudogene. The CDR3 sequence is 16 residues long. The DNA of the CDR3 is TGCACCAGCAGCCAAGAGAGCGGCAGGGTTGATGAAAAACTGTTTTTT. The encoded protein is CTSSQESGRVDEKLFF.

The chain joins TRBV7-8 to TRBJ2-3, with TRBD2 matching over 12 bases. The V segment lost 5 bases and the J segment 1 base; nucleotides outside the gene matches: 4. The CDR3 totals 16 residues. Germline CDR1 and CDR2: SGHVS and FQNEAQ. The CDR3 here is CASSPWTSGGTDTQYF. The CDR3 DNA follows: TGTGCCAGCAGCCCCTGGACTAGCGGGGGCACAGATACGCAGTATTTT.

Here the CDR3 DNA reads TGCGCCAGCAGCCAAGATAGGTGGAGGGCCACCTACAATGAGCAGTTCTTC. It yields the protein CASSQDRWRATYNEQFF. This chain uses TRBV4-3 with TRBJ2-1, with a possible D match to TRBD2 (6 bases). Germline CDR1 is LGHNA and CDR2 is YSLEER. The germline V and J ends were trimmed by 0 bases and 2 bases, with 14 bases remaining between them. There are 17 residues in the CDR3.

In the case of this clone: The junction shows a germline mismatch at one end, possibly a read error. This chain links TRBV5-4 with TRBJ2-7; perhaps TRBD1 as D (5 bases). The germline gives CDR1 SGHNT, CDR2 YYREEE (reference sequence). CDR3 size: 14 residues. In nucleotides, the CDR3 is TGCGCCAGCAGCCAAGATTTTTCAGGGTACGAGCAGTACTTC. Protein product: CASSQDFSGYEQYF. Using reference TRBV5-4 and TRBJ2-7 for the parts outside the CDR3, the full variable domain is ETGVTQSPTHLIKTRGQQVTLRCSSQSGHNTVSWYQQALGQGPQFIFQYYREEENGRGNFPPRFSGLQFPNYSSELNVNALELDDSALYLCASSQDFSGYEQYFGPGTRLTVT.

This chain links TRBV9 with TRBJ2-3; D is uncertain. From germline, CDR1 is SGDLS and CDR2 YYNGEE. Trimming cost V 4 bases and J 3 bases, with 3 bases left between them. There are 11 residues in the CDR3. The CDR3 DNA sequence: TGTGCCAGCAGCCTAACAGATACGCAGTATTTT. It is translated as CASSLTDTQYF.

This clone has just a few counts. The chain has TRBV28 and TRBJ1-1; D not certain. CDR1 is MDHEN and CDR2 is SYDVKM in the germline V gene. The CDR3 runs to 13 residues. V gave up 3 bases and J gave up 7 bases, with 12 bases separating them. CDR3 loop: CASSLYPQHEAFF. The CDR3, as DNA: TGTGCCAGCAGTTTGTATCCACAGCATGAAGCTTTCTTT.

The chain uses TRBV4-3 and TRBJ1-2; D unresolved. Trimming left V 5 bases short and J 4 bases short, with 14 bases between. This CDR3 has 14 residues. The germline V gene encodes CDR1 LGHNA and CDR2 YSLEER. The CDR3 nucleotides read TGCGCCAGCAGCGCTTTCCGGGCGGCCTATGGCTACACCTTC. As protein: CASSAFRAAYGYTF.

The chain combines TRBV11-2 with TRBJ1-2, with D possibly TRBD1 on 6 matching bases. The CDR3 contains 13 residues. The germline V gene has CDR1 SGHAT and CDR2 FQNNGV. Between the trimmed V and J ends, which lost 6 bases and 6 bases, there was a span of 14 bases. CDR3 bases: TGTGCCAGCAGACCAGCGAAGGGGGATGGCTACACCTTC. Translating it yields CASRPAKGDGYTF.

This clone appeared a few times. This chain joins TRBV5-1 and TRBJ2-6, with unresolved D. Trimming took off 4 bases at V and 3 bases at J, with 11 bases between the two ends. CDR1 is SGHRS and CDR2 is YFSETQ in the germline V gene. The CDR3 spans 15 residues. CDR3 sequence (DNA): TGCGCCAGCAGCGTTGACATTGGTGGGGCCAACGTCCTGACTTTC. It codes for CASSVDIGGANVLTF.

J is TRBJ1-5 and V is TRBV2; TRBD1 matches 10 bases. Germline trimming cut 6 bases from V and 5 bases from J; bases unmatched to any gene: 7. CDR3 size: 15 residues. Germline-derived CDR1 and CDR2 are SNHLY and FYNNEI. In DNA, the CDR3 is TGTGCCAGCAGGCCCGGACAGGGGGGGTATCAGCCCCAGCATTTT. Translation gives CASRPGQGGYQPQHF.

This clone was seen only a few times. This chain uses TRBV19 with TRBJ1-1; D not certain. Trimming removed 7 bases from V and 5 bases from J, with 8 bases in between. Germline loops: CDR1 LNHDA, CDR2 SQIVND (reference sequence). The CDR3 consists of 11 residues. In nucleotides, the CDR3 is TGTGCCAGTACCCAAGGTACTGAAGCTTTCTTT. It codes for CASTQGTEAFF.

The chain links TRBV7-3 to TRBJ2-2; no firm D call. This CDR3 spans 15 amino acids. Trimming took off 3 bases at V and 7 bases at J, with 15 bases between the two ends. Germline CDR1 reads SGHTA; CDR2 reads FQGTGA. Here the CDR3 reads CASSFQEAPGGELFF. CDR3 in DNA: TGTGCCAGCAGCTTTCAAGAGGCCCCGGGCGGGGAGCTGTTTTTT.

The chain recombines TRBV27 with TRBJ2-5, with TRBD2 as a possible D gene (5 bases). Trimming took 5 bases from V and 2 from J, leaving 12 bases between them. Germline-derived CDR1 and CDR2 are MNHEY and SMNVEV (reference sequence). This CDR3 has 14 amino acids. The CDR3 nucleotides are TGTGCCAGCAGTCCCCATAGCGAGCAAGAGACCCAGTACTTC. Amino acids: CASSPHSEQETQYF.

This rearrangement joins TRBV29-1 to TRBJ2-1; a possible D gene is TRBD1 (6 bases). CDR3 length: 12 amino acids. The germline CDR1 and CDR2 sequences are SQVTM and ANQGSEA. V was clipped by 5 bases and J by 7 bases, with 12 bases between them. The CDR3 loop is CSVLDRKNEQFF. CDR3 DNA sequence: TGCAGCGTTCTCGACAGGAAAAATGAGCAGTTCTTC.

This clone has only a few counts. The chain combines TRBV28 with TRBJ2-5; D perhaps matches TRBD1 (5 bases). The CDR3 sequence is 14 residues long. Germline V gene data show CDR1 as MDHEN and CDR2 as SYDVKM. V dropped 6 bases and J dropped 5 bases, with 16 bases sitting between them. For the CDR3, the DNA is TGTGCCAGCAGGGACATGGACGATCGCGAGACCCAGTACTTC. Translating it yields CASRDMDDRETQYF.